The next 10 T cell receptor beta chains were all read from a single sample in a study of naive and memory T cell subsets. The beta constant-region primer was an equimolar mix of two oligonucleotides covering TRBC1 and TRBC2. Ligated cDNA was amplified by four rounds of PCR with nested alpha and beta constant-region primers and SP2. TCRdb recomputed calls from the UMI-ligation and nested PCR reads with MiXCR, one row per CDR3 protein. The profile shows over 100,000 distinct CDR3 sequences, 35% to 40% of them singletons. Sample: central memory CD4+ T cells from blood. The origin of the receptors is a human donor in good health.

The V gene is TRBV30, the J gene TRBJ2-3; D may match TRBD1 or TRBD2 (5 bases each). V lost 3 bases to trimming and J lost 2 bases, with 15 bases between them. In germline, CDR1 is GTSNPN, CDR2 SVGIG (reference sequence). The CDR3 sequence is 15 residues long. CDR3 DNA sequence: TGTGCCTGGAGCTATAACAGGCGGGCCACAGATACGCAGTATTTT. Protein sequence: CAWSYNRRATDTQYF.

The rearrangement joins TRBV28 to TRBJ1-1; no clear D gene. CDR1 and CDR2 (germline): MDHEN, SYDVKM. There are 16 residues in the CDR3. Trimming cost V 5 bases and J 0 bases, with 16 bases left between them. The CDR3 reads CASSQESRFMNTEAFF. CDR3 coding DNA: TGTGCCAGCAGTCAGGAATCCAGGTTCATGAACACTGAAGCTTTCTTT.

This clonotype was seen more than once but under ten times. The chain joins TRBV10-3 to TRBJ2-3; 14 nucleotides align to TRBD2. This CDR3 is 15 amino acids long. Trimming cost V 10 bases and J 5 bases; bases outside gene matches: 8. Germline-derived CDR1 and CDR2 are ENHRY and SYGVKD. The DNA of the CDR3 is TGTGCCAGCCAAGGACTAGCGGGAGGTGGAGATACGCAGTATTTT. Translating it yields CASQGLAGGGDTQYF.

A few counts support this clonotype. The chain carries TRBV29-1 and TRBJ2-7; D not certain. CDR1 and CDR2 (germline): SQVTM, ANQGSEA. V lost 8 bases and J 3 bases, leaving 5 bases between the germline ends. This CDR3 comprises 9 residues. CDR3 residues: CSLFYEQYF. CDR3 nucleotide sequence: TGCAGCCTCTTCTACGAGCAGTACTTC.

This clonotype came up many times. The chain couples TRBV20-1 to TRBJ2-1, with 8 bases identical to TRBD2. V lost 3 bases and J lost 4; bases outside the gene matches: 8. This CDR3 has 15 amino acids. In germline, CDR1 is DFQATT, CDR2 SNEGSKA (reference sequence). CDR3 residues: CSARKSGSFYNEQFF. CDR3 DNA sequence: TGCAGTGCTAGGAAGAGCGGGAGTTTTTACAATGAGCAGTTCTTC.

This clonotype was recorded a few times. The rearrangement links TRBV9 to TRBJ2-1; D is ambiguous. The CDR3 extends over 12 amino acids. Germline values: CDR1 SGDLS, CDR2 YYNGEE. V lost 3 bases and J lost 1, with 2 bases in between. The CDR3 sequence: CASSASYNEQFF. The CDR3, as DNA: TGTGCCAGCAGCGCGTCCTACAATGAGCAGTTCTTC.

This chain uses TRBV20-1 with TRBJ2-1; 13 positions agree with TRBD2. Germline CDR1 DFQATT, CDR2 SNEGSKA (reference sequence). This CDR3 is built from 15 residues. With 6 bases clipped from V and 8 bases from J, the junction kept 10 bases outside the gene matches. The CDR3 loop reads CSAGGGLAGVYEQFF. CDR3 in DNA: TGCAGTGCGGGGGGTGGACTAGCGGGAGTTTATGAGCAGTTCTTC.

The genes are TRBV11-2 and TRBJ2-2; 7 bases agree with TRBD1. Losses at the gene ends were 5 bases for V and 1 base for J; bases not matched to a gene: 7. Germline assignment: CDR1 SGHAT and CDR2 FQNNGV. The CDR3 sequence is 16 residues long. CDR3 sequence reads: CASSPRGSQNTGELFF. As DNA, the CDR3 is TGTGCCAGCAGCCCCAGGGGGTCGCAGAACACCGGGGAGCTGTTTTTT.

This clonotype was counted many times. The rearrangement joins TRBV5-1 to TRBJ2-3; possible D gene TRBD2, 5 bases. The germline CDR1 and CDR2 sequences are SGHRS and YFSETQ. This CDR3 is 14 amino acids long. V lost 7 bases and J 0 bases, leaving 12 bases between the germline ends. The CDR3 reads CASQSGTSTDTQYF. In nucleotides, the CDR3 is TGCGCCAGCCAGAGCGGAACTAGCACAGATACGCAGTATTTT.

This clonotype was seen repeatedly, ten times or more. The chain is built from TRBV7-8 and TRBJ2-5; no clear D. The CDR3 runs 14 residues. Trimming removed 5 bases at V and 1 base at J, with 11 bases between. Germline loops: CDR1 SGHVS, CDR2 FQNEAQ. DNA for the CDR3: TGTGCCAGCAGCCCCCGGAGAACCCAAGAGACCCAGTACTTC. It codes for CASSPRRTQETQYF.